The 26 T cell receptor beta chains given below trace back to one sample, sequenced in a study of radiation and T cells in renal cell carcinoma. Regarding time point: blood 4 weeks post-SBRT, at nephrectomy. This sample's treatment: 15 Gy SBRT to primary tumor, nephrectomy 4 weeks later. The data were produced by immunoSEQ multiplex PCR, yet TCRdb's version contains in-frame clones alone and is incomplete. The table lists around 170,000 clones, about 88% of them singletons. Specimen: blood, collected from a patient whose treatment included radiotherapy and nephrectomy. These receptors were taken from a woman aged 50 to 65 with renal cell carcinoma.

V is TRBV7-2 and J is TRBJ1-2, with D possibly being TRBD1 (5 bases). CDR3 length: 14 amino acids. Germline values: CDR1 SGHTA, CDR2 FQGNSA. V was pared by 5 bases and J by 2 bases, with 12 bases between. CDR3 sequence reads: CASSGQTANYGYTF. CDR3 in DNA: TGTGCCAGCAGCGGTCAGACAGCCAACTATGGCTACACCTTC. The entire variable domain, with the rest obtained from reference TRBV7-2 and TRBJ1-2, is as follows: GAGVSQSPSNKVTEKGKDVELRCDPISGHTALYWYRQSLGQGLEFLIYFQGNSAPDKSGLPSDRFSAERTGGSVSTLTIQRTQQEDSAVYLCASSGQTANYGYTFGSGTRLTVV.

This chain connects TRBV6-5 to TRBJ1-3; no clear D. Germline-derived CDR1 and CDR2 are MNHEY and SVGAGI. Between the trimmed V and J ends, which lost 6 bases and 11 bases, there was a span of 11 bases. The CDR3 spans 11 residues. The CDR3 is CASSARYPIYF. CDR3 in DNA: TGTGCCAGCAGCGCCCGGTACCCCATATATTTT.

This clone was observed a handful of times. The rearrangement uses TRBV19 and TRBJ1-1; D unclear. V lost 8 bases to trimming and J lost 2 bases, with 12 bases between them. Germline V gene sequence: CDR1 LNHDA, CDR2 SQIVND (reference sequence). This CDR3 comprises 13 residues. CDR3 DNA: TGTGCCAGTTCTTTGACTGAAAACACTGAAGCTTTCTTT. This gives the protein CASSLTENTEAFF.

This clone was detected only once. The sample carries other DNA sequences with the same CDR3. The chain joins TRBV5-5 to TRBJ1-2; D is possibly TRBD1 (5 bases). The CDR3 contains 12 residues. The V gene lost 3 bases and the J gene lost 4 bases, with 7 bases spanning the gap. The germline V gene encodes CDR1 SGHKS and CDR2 YYEKEE (reference sequence). CDR3 sequence (DNA): TGTGCCAGCAGCTCCGACAGCTATGGCTACACCTTC. It specifies CASSSDSYGYTF.

This chain links TRBV18 with TRBJ1-1; maybe TRBD1 (5 bases). Germline-derived CDR1 and CDR2 are KGHSH and LQKENI. V was trimmed by 4 bases and J by 1 base, leaving 13 bases between them. The CDR3 is made up of 15 amino acids. The CDR3 DNA reads TGTGCCAGCTCACAGCCTAGAAGGGGGAACACTGAAGCTTTCTTT. Its translation: CASSQPRRGNTEAFF. The variable domain in full, completed from reference TRBV18 and TRBJ1-1, reads NAGVMQNPRHLVRRRGQEARLRCSPMKGHSHVYWYRQLPEEGLKFMVYLQKENIIDESGMPKERFSAEFPKEGPSILRIQQVVRGDSAAYFCASSQPRRGNTEAFFGQGTRLTVV.

The V call is TRBV27, the J call TRBJ2-7, with 8 bases fitting TRBD1. V gave up 5 bases and J gave up 4 bases; unmatched junction bases: 4. Germline values: CDR1 MNHEY, CDR2 SMNVEV (reference sequence). CDR3 length equals 13 residues. As DNA, the CDR3 is TGTGCCAGCAGTCTCCGACAGGGGTACGAGCAGTACTTC. Protein sequence: CASSLRQGYEQYF.

The rearrangement uses TRBV10-3 and TRBJ2-5, with 10 bases that match TRBD2. The CDR3 is made up of 15 amino acids. Trimming cost V 5 bases and J 3 bases; bases outside gene matches: 6. From germline, CDR1 is ENHRY and CDR2 SYGVKD. The CDR3 is CAISSAGGAKETQYF. In DNA, the CDR3 is TGTGCCATCAGTTCAGCGGGGGGGGCAAAAGAGACCCAGTACTTC.

The rearrangement uses TRBV4-3 and TRBJ2-2, with D tentatively TRBD1 (6 bases). CDR3 length: 16 amino acids. The germline V gene has CDR1 LGHNA and CDR2 YSLEER. The V gene lost 4 bases and the J gene lost 0 bases, with 12 bases spanning the gap. The DNA of the CDR3 is TGCGCCAGCAGCCGCTCTACAGGGCCGAACACCGGGGAGCTGTTTTTT. Protein product: CASSRSTGPNTGELFF.

The chain combines TRBV7-9 with TRBJ1-2; maybe TRBD1 (6 bases). Germline CDR1 is SEHNR and CDR2 is FQNEAQ (reference sequence). The CDR3 runs to 11 residues. Trimming took 6 bases from V and 7 from J, leaving 9 bases between them. CDR3 loop: CASRAGVGYTF. The CDR3 nucleotides are TGTGCCAGCAGAGCAGGGGTTGGCTACACCTTC.

The chain combines TRBV5-4 with TRBJ1-5, with D tentatively TRBD1 (6 bases). This CDR3 is built from 13 residues. Between the trimmed V and J ends, which lost 4 bases and 7 bases, there was a span of 12 bases. The germline gives CDR1 SGHNT, CDR2 YYREEE (reference sequence). The CDR3: CASSVSRGQPQHF. CDR3 nucleotide sequence: TGTGCCAGCAGCGTCAGCAGGGGACAGCCCCAGCATTTT.

This clone was observed a handful of times. The chain combines TRBV18 with TRBJ1-2, with TRBD1 matching 7 bases. The germline CDR1 and CDR2 sequences are KGHSH and LQKENI. V lost 6 bases and J lost 8; bases outside the gene matches: 15. This CDR3 contains 15 residues. The CDR3 reads CASSQGSGTAVGYTF. The CDR3 bases are TGTGCCAGCTCCCAAGGGTCCGGGACAGCTGTAGGCTACACCTTC. The variable domain in full, with the rest retrieved from reference TRBV18 and TRBJ1-2, is NAGVMQNPRHLVRRRGQEARLRCSPMKGHSHVYWYRQLPEEGLKFMVYLQKENIIDESGMPKERFSAEFPKEGPSILRIQQVVRGDSAAYFCASSQGSGTAVGYTFGSGTRLTVV.

In this sample, this clone turned up once. The gene calls are TRBV5-6 and TRBJ1-1; no definite D call. There are 14 residues in the CDR3. V was trimmed by 1 base and J by 4 bases, leaving 11 bases between them. The V gene's germline CDR1 is SGHDT and CDR2 YYEEEE. CDR3 DNA: TGTGCCAGCAGCTTGACAGAATTGGGCACTGAAGCTTTCTTT. This translates into CASSLTELGTEAFF.

The chain combines TRBV19 with TRBJ1-2; 7 positions match TRBD1. V lost 5 bases to trimming and J lost 13 bases; unmatched junction nucleotides: 19. This CDR3 comprises 15 residues. The germline gives CDR1 LNHDA, CDR2 SQIVND (reference sequence). The CDR3 spells CASSATPGQLERGTF. In nucleotides, the CDR3 is TGTGCCAGTAGTGCAACTCCGGGACAGTTAGAAAGAGGCACCTTC.

V gene TRBV5-4 combines with J gene TRBJ1-1, with 7 bases that match TRBD1. With 4 bases clipped from V and 2 bases from J, the junction kept 8 bases outside the gene matches. The germline V gene has CDR1 SGHNT and CDR2 YYREEE (reference sequence). The CDR3 contains 15 residues. The CDR3 is CASSPVDRENTEAFF. DNA of the CDR3: TGTGCCAGCAGCCCTGTAGACAGGGAAAACACTGAAGCTTTCTTT.

This clone was observed many times. The CDR3 loop is CASSYSRAGTDEQYF. As DNA, the CDR3 is TGTGCCAGCAGTTACTCGAGGGCAGGGACGGACGAGCAGTACTTC. The chain employs TRBV6-5 and TRBJ2-7, with D perhaps assigned TRBD1 or TRBD2 (5 bases each). V was trimmed by 0 bases and J by 5 bases, leaving 14 bases between them. Germline values: CDR1 MNHEY, CDR2 SVGAGI. The CDR3 has 15 amino acids.

This clone was found a few times. The chain uses TRBV9 and TRBJ2-6, with D possibly matching TRBD2 (5 bases). Trimming shortened V by 3 bases and J by 0 bases, and 16 bases separated the two germline ends. The CDR3 extends over 18 amino acids. Germline CDR1 is SGDLS and CDR2 is YYNGEE. The CDR3 DNA is TGTGCCAGCAGCGCAGCGAGGGTTTCTGGCTCTGGGGCCAACGTCCTGACTTTC. Its protein product is CASSAARVSGSGANVLTF. Full variable domain (missing parts from reference TRBV9 and TRBJ2-6): DSGVTQTPKHLITATGQRVTLRCSPRSGDLSVYWYQQSLDQGLQFLIQYYNGEERAKGNILERFSAQQFPDLHSELNLSSLELGDSALYFCASSAARVSGSGANVLTFGAGSRLTVL.

The chain joins TRBV2 to TRBJ1-5; D uncertain. CDR1 is SNHLY and CDR2 is FYNNEI in the germline V gene. Trimming shortened V by 2 bases and J by 0 bases, and 5 bases separated the two germline ends. The length of the CDR3 is 14 residues. The CDR3, as DNA: TGTGCCAGCAGTGAATGGTTTAGCAATCAGCCCCAGCATTTT. Its protein product is CASSEWFSNQPQHF.

This chain joins TRBV9 and TRBJ2-5, with a possible D match to TRBD1 (6 bases). Germline values: CDR1 SGDLS, CDR2 YYNGEE. This CDR3 region has 15 residues. V was trimmed by 3 bases and J by 1 base, leaving 13 bases between them. The CDR3 DNA follows: TGTGCCAGCAGCGGGACCTCAGGGGCCCAAGAGACCCAGTACTTC. Its translation is CASSGTSGAQETQYF.

The chain carries TRBV10-3 and TRBJ2-5; unclear D gene. V lost 0 bases and J lost 4, with 3 bases in between. This CDR3 comprises 12 residues. Germline V CDR1 and CDR2: ENHRY, SYGVKD. Here the CDR3 reads CAISESSETQYF. CDR3 in DNA: TGTGCCATCAGTGAGTCGTCAGAGACCCAGTACTTC.

V usage is TRBV2 and J usage is TRBJ2-2; D might be TRBD1 or TRBD2, each matching 5 bases. Trimming left V 7 bases short and J 1 base short, with 10 bases between. Germline CDR1 reads SNHLY; CDR2 reads FYNNEI. The CDR3 spans 14 residues. CDR3 bases: TGTGCCAGCAATCGGGACGGGAACACCGGGGAGCTGTTTTTT. Translated: CASNRDGNTGELFF.

The rearrangement links TRBV7-2 to TRBJ2-5, with D perhaps matching TRBD1 (6 bases). The CDR3 runs to 14 residues. Per the germline V gene, CDR1 is SGHTA and CDR2 is FQGNSA. The V and J ends lost 5 bases and 2 bases respectively, with 12 bases between them. In DNA form, the CDR3 reads TGTGCCAGCAGCCGAGACAGGCGACAAGAGACCCAGTACTTC. This encodes CASSRDRRQETQYF.

The chain employs TRBV9 and TRBJ2-3, with 7 bases fitting TRBD2. Losses at the gene ends were 3 bases for V and 1 base for J; bases not matched to a gene: 8. The germline gives CDR1 SGDLS, CDR2 YYNGEE. The CDR3 covers 16 residues. The CDR3 region is CASSARTGGGTDTQYF. CDR3 nucleotide sequence: TGTGCCAGCAGCGCCCGTACGGGGGGTGGCACAGATACGCAGTATTTT.

In its sample, this clone was seen once. CDR3 bases: TGTGCCAGCAGCTTAGCGGGTGGGGCCAACGTCCTGACTTTC. Protein product: CASSLAGGANVLTF. The J gene is TRBJ2-6, the V gene TRBV7-9, with no clear D. The CDR3 totals 14 residues. CDR1 SEHNR and CDR2 FQNEAQ come from the germline V gene (reference sequence). The V end lost 0 bases, the J end lost 3 bases, and 3 bases lay between the germline ends.

The chain couples TRBV11-2 to TRBJ2-7; D unresolved. The CDR3 covers 12 residues. Trimming removed 3 bases at V and 3 bases at J, with 6 bases between. Germline-derived CDR1 and CDR2 are SGHAT and FQNNGV. The CDR3 region has the DNA TGTGCCAGCAGCTTCTCGAGCTACGAGCAGTACTTC. Protein: CASSFSSYEQYF.

The chain carries TRBV30 and TRBJ2-7; a possible D gene is TRBD2 (6 bases). The V end was cut by 3 bases, the J end by 6 bases, with 15 bases between. Germline lookup yields CDR1 GTSNPN and CDR2 SVGIG (reference sequence). CDR3 length equals 13 residues. The CDR3 DNA reads TGTGCCTGGAGCCGCCTACGGGAGAGCGAGCAGTACTTC. It is translated as CAWSRLRESEQYF. Variable domain in full (rest from reference TRBV30 and TRBJ2-7): SQTIHQWPATLVQPVGSPLSLECTVEGTSNPNLYWYRQAAGRGLQLLFYSVGIGQISSEVPQNLSASRPQDRQFILSSKKLLLSDSGFYLCAWSRLRESEQYFGPGTRLTVT.

The chain recombines TRBV19 with TRBJ2-1, with D unclear. The CDR3 covers 10 residues. V shed 9 bases and J shed 4 bases, with 4 bases lying between them. Germline CDR1 reads LNHDA; CDR2 reads SQIVND (reference sequence). CDR3 in amino acids: CASGYNEQFF. Written as DNA, the CDR3 is TGTGCCAGCGGGTACAATGAGCAGTTCTTC.